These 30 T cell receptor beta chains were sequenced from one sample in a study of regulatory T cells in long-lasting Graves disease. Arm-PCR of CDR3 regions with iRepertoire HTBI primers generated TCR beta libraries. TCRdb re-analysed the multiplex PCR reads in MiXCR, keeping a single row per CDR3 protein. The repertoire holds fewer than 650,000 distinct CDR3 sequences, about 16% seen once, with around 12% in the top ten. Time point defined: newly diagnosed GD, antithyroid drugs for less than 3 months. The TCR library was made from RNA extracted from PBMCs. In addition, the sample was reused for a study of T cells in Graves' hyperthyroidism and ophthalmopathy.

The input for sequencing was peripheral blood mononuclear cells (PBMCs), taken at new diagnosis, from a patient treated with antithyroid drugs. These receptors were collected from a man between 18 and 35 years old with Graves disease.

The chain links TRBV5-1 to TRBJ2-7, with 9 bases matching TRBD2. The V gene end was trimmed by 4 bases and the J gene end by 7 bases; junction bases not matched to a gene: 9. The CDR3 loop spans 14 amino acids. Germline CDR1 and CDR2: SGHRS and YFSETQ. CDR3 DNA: TGCGCCAGCAGCCTGACTAGCGGCGTTGGGGAGCAGTACTTC. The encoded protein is CASSLTSGVGEQYF.

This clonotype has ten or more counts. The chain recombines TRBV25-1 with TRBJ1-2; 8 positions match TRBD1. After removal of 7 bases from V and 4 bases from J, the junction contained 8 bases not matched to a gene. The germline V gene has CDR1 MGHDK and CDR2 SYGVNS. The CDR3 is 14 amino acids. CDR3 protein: CASTFRGPTYGYTF. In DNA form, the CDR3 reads TGTGCCAGCACCTTCAGGGGGCCGACCTATGGCTACACCTTC.

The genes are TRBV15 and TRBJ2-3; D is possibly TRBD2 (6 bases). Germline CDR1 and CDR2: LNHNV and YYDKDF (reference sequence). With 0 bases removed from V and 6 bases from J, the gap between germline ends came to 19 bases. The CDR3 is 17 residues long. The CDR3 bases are TGTGCCACCAGCAGAGATCAGGCGGGACTCCTTCGGGATACGCAGTATTTT. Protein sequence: CATSRDQAGLLRDTQYF.

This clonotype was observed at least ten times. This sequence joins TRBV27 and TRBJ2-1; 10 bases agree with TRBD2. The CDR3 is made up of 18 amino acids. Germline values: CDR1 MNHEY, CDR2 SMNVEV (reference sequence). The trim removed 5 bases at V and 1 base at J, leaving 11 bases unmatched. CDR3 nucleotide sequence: TGTGCCAGCAGTACCCGGACTAGCGGCCAACATTCCTACAATGAGCAGTTCTTC. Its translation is CASSTRTSGQHSYNEQFF.

The chain's CDR3 is CSVVYRGKVEQFF. The CDR3 DNA reads TGCAGCGTTGTTTACAGGGGTAAGGTAGAGCAGTTCTTC. This rearrangement joins TRBV29-1 to TRBJ2-1, with TRBD1 identical over 7 bases. The CDR3 is 13 amino acids. V was pared by 4 bases and J by 10 bases, with 10 bases of the junction left unmatched. CDR1 and CDR2 (germline): SQVTM, ANQGSEA.

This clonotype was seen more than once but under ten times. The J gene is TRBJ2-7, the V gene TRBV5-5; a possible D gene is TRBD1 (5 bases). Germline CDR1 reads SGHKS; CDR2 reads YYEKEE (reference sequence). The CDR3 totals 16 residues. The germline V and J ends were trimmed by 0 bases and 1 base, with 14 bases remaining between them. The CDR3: CASSLDMVQVSYEQYF. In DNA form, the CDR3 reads TGTGCCAGCAGCTTGGATATGGTACAGGTATCCTACGAGCAGTACTTC.

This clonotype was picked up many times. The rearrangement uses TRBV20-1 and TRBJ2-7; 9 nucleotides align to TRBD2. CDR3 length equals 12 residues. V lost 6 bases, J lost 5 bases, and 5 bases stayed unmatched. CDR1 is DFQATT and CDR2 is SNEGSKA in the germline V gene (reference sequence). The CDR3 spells CSAGLAGNEQYF. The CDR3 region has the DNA TGCAGTGCCGGGCTAGCGGGAAACGAGCAGTACTTC.

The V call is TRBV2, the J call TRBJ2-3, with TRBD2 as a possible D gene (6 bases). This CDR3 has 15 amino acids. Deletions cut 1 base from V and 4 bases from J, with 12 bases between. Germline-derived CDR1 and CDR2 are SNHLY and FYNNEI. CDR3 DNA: TGTGCCAGCAGTGAAGAGGGACTTCGGGCAGATACGCAGTATTTT. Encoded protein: CASSEEGLRADTQYF.

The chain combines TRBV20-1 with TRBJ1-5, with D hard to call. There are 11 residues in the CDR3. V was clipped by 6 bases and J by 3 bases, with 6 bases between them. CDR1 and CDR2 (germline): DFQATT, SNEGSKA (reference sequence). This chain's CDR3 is CSASDNQPQHF. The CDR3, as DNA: TGCAGTGCGAGTGACAATCAGCCCCAGCATTTT.

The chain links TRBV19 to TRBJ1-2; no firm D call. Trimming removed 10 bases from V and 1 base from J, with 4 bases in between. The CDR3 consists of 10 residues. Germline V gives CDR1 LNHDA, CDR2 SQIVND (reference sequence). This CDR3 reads CATLNYGYTF. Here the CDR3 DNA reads TGTGCCACCCTTAACTATGGCTACACCTTC.

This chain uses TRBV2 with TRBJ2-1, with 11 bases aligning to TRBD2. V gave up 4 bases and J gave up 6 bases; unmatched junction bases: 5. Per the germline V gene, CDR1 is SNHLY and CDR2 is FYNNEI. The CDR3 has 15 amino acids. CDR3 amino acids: CASSGRGLAVNEQFF. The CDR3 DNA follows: TGTGCCAGCAGTGGGAGGGGACTAGCGGTCAATGAGCAGTTCTTC.

CDR3 amino acids: CASSLSESGELFF. The CDR3 bases are TGTGCCAGCAGTTTATCAGAATCTGGGGAGCTGTTTTTT. J is TRBJ2-2 and V is TRBV27; no clear D gene. CDR3 length: 13 residues. V was clipped by 0 bases and J by 8 bases, with 7 bases between them. CDR1 MNHEY and CDR2 SMNVEV come from the germline V gene (reference sequence).

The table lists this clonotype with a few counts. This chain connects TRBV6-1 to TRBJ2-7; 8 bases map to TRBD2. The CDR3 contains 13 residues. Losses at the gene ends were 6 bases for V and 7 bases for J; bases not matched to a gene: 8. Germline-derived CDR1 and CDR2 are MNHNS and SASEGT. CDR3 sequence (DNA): TGTGCCAGCAGCTCACTAGCGGCGGCGGAGCAGTACTTC. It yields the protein CASSSLAAAEQYF.

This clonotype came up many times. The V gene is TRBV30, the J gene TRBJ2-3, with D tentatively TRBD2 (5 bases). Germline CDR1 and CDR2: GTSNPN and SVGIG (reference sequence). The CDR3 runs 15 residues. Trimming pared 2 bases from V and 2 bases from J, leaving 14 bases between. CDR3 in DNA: TGTGCCTGGAGTTCAGAAGGACTCGACACAGATACGCAGTATTTT. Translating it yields CAWSSEGLDTDTQYF.

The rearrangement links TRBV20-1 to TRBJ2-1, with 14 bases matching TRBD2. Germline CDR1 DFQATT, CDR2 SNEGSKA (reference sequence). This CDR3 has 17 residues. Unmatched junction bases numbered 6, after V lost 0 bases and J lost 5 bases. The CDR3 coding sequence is TGCAGTGCTAGAGATTTTAGGACTAGCGGGAGGAACAATGAGCAGTTCTTC. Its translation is CSARDFRTSGRNNEQFF.

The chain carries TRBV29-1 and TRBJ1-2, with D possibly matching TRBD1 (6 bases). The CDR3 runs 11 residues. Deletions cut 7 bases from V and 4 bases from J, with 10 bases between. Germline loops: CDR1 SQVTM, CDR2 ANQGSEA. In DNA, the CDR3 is TGCAGCGGACAGGCTAGCTATGGCTACACCTTC. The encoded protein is CSGQASYGYTF. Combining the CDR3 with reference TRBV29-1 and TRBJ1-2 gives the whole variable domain SAVISQKPSRDICQRGTSLTIQCQVDSQVTMMFWYRQQPGQSLTLIATANQGSEATYESGFVIDKFPISRPNLTFSTLTVSNMSPEDSSIYLCSGQASYGYTFGSGTRLTVV.

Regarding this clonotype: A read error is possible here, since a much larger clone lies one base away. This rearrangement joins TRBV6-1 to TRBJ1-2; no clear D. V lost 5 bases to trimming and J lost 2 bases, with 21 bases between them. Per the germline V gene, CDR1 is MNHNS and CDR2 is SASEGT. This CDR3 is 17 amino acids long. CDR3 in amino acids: CASSRLGRLRLNYGYTF. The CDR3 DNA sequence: TGTGCCAGCAGTCGCCTAGGGAGGTTGCGTCTGAACTATGGCTACACCTTC.

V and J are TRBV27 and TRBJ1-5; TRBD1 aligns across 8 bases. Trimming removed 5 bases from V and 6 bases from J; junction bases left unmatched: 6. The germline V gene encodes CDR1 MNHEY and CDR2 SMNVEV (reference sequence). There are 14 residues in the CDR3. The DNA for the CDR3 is TGTGCCAGCAGTCCGGACAGGGTATCTCAGCCCCAGCATTTT. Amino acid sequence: CASSPDRVSQPQHF.

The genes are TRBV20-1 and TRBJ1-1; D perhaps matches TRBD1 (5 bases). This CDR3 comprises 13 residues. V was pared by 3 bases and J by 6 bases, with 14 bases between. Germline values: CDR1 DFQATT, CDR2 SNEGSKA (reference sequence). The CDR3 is CSASRVVESEAFF. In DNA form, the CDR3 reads TGCAGTGCTAGCAGGGTGGTGGAGTCTGAAGCTTTCTTT.

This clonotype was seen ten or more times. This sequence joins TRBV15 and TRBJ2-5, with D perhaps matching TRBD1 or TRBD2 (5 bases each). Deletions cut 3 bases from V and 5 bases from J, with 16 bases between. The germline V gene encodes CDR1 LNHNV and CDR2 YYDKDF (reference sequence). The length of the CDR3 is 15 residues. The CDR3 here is CATSSLPGSLETQYF. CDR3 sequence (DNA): TGTGCCACCAGCAGCTTACCAGGGAGTTTGGAGACCCAGTACTTC.

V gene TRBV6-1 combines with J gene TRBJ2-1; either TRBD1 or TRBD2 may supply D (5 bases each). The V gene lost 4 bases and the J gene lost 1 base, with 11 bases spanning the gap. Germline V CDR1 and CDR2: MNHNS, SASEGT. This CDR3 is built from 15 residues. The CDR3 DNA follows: TGTGCCAGCAGTGCCTCATGGGGGTCCTACAATGAGCAGTTCTTC. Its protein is CASSASWGSYNEQFF.

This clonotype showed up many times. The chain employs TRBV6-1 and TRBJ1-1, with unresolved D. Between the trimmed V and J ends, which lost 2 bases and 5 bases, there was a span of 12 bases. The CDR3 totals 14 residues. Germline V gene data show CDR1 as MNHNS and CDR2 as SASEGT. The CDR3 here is CASSEIGAGTEAFF. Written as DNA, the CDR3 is TGTGCCAGCAGTGAAATCGGTGCCGGAACTGAAGCTTTCTTT.

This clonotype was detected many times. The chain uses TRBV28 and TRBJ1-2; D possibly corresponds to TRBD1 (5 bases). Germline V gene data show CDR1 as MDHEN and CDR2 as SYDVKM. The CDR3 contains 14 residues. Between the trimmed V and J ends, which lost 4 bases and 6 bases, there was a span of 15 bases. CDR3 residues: CASSSLGQGDGYTF. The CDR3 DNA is TGTGCCAGCAGTTCCCTTGGGCAGGGAGATGGCTACACCTTC.

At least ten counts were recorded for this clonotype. The CDR3 coding sequence is TGTGCCAGCAGCCCCGACAGTCTCCCCTACGAGCAGTACTTC. Translating gives CASSPDSLPYEQYF. V gene TRBV12-3 or TRBV12-4 combines with J gene TRBJ2-7; maybe TRBD1 (5 bases). This CDR3 is 14 amino acids long. The V and J ends lost 6 bases and 2 bases respectively, with 14 bases between them.

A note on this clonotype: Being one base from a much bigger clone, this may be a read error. CDR3 coding DNA: TGTGCCAGCATCTTTCCGGACAGGGAAGAGACCCAGTACTTC. This gives the protein CASIFPDREETQYF. V gene TRBV7-2 combines with J gene TRBJ2-5, with TRBD1 identical over 8 bases. The CDR3 consists of 14 residues. J lost 3 bases, V lost 7 bases, and 7 bases had no gene match. Germline CDR1 is SGHTA and CDR2 is FQGNSA.

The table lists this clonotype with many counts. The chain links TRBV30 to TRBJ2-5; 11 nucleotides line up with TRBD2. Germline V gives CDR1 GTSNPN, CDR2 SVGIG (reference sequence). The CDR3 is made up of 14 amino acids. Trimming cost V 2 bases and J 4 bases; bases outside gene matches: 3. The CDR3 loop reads CAWSTSGSPETQYF. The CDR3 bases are TGTGCCTGGAGTACTAGCGGGAGTCCAGAGACCCAGTACTTC.

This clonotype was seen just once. This CDR3 reads CASSPGPSGMNTEAFF. CDR3 nucleotide sequence: TGCGCCAGCAGCCCGGGTCCATCAGGGATGAACACTGAAGCTTTCTTT. This rearrangement joins TRBV4-1 to TRBJ1-1, with D possibly TRBD1 on 5 matching bases. The germline CDR1 and CDR2 sequences are MGHRA and YSYEKL. This CDR3 is 16 amino acids long. The V end lost 4 bases, the J end lost 0 bases, and 15 bases lay between the germline ends.

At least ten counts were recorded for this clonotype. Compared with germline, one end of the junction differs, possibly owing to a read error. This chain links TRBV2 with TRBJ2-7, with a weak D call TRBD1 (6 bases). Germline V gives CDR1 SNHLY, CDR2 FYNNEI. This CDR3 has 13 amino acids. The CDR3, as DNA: TGTGCCAGCAGGGAAGTAACAGGGAACGAGCAGTACTTC. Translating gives CASREVTGNEQYF.

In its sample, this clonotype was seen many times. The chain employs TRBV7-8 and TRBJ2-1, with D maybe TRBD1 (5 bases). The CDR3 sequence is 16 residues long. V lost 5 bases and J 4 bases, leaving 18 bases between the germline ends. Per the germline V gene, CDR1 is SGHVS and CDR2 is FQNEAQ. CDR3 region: CASSTALTGMYNEQFF. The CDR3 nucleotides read TGTGCCAGCAGCACCGCCCTTACAGGAATGTACAATGAGCAGTTCTTC.

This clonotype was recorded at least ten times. CDR3 residues: CAGLGTYEQYF. CDR3 DNA: TGTGCCGGCCTGGGGACCTACGAGCAGTACTTC. The chain recombines TRBV30 with TRBJ2-7, with D unresolved. Trimming removed 8 bases from V and 2 bases from J, with 10 bases in between. Germline V gives CDR1 GTSNPN, CDR2 SVGIG (reference sequence). CDR3 size: 11 residues.